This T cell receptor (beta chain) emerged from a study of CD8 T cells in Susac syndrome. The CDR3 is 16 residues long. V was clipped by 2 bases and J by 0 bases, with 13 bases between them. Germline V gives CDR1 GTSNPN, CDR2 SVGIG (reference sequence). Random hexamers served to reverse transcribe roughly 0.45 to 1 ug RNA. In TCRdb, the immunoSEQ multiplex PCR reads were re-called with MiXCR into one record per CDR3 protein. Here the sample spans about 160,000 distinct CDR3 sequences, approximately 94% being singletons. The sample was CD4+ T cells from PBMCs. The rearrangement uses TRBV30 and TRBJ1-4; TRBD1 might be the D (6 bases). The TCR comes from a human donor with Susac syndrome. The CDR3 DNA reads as TGTGCCTGGAGTCCCCACAGGGCCACAACTAATGAAAAACTGTTTTTT. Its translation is CAWSPHRATTNEKLFF.